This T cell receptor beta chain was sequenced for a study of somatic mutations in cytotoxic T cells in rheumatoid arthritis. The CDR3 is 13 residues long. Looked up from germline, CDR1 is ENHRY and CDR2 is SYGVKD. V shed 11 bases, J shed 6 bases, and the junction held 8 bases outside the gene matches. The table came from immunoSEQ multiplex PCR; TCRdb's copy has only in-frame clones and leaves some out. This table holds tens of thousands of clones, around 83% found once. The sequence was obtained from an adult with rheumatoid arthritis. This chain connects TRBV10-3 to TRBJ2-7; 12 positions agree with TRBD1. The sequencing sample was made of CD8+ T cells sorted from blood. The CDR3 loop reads CAVTGTGGGEQYF. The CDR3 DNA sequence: TGTGCCGTAACCGGGACAGGGGGCGGCGAGCAGTACTTC.